A selection of T cell receptor beta chains follows, all from one sample in a study of blood T cell repertoires in COVID-19. The protocol was immunoSEQ multiplex PCR, while the TCRdb copy is restricted to in-frame clones and leaves out a portion. Of 150,000 to 200,000 clones in the sample, over 80% are singletons; the top ten hold roughly 5%. The sequenced material came from peripheral blood. The origin of the receptors is a woman in her thirties with acute or convalescent COVID-19. The CDR3 runs from the conserved cysteine through the conserved F or W. The D gene is left open where the match is weak. Clone size, where shown, is once, few, many, or a class for clones that have expanded.

-	TRBV5-6	TRBJ2-1	-	TGTGCCAGCAGCTCCCTAGCGGTAAGGGGGGATGAGCAGTTCTTC	CASSSLAVRGDEQFF
TRBD1	TRBV6-2/TRBV6-3	TRBJ2-7	-	TGTGCCAGCACTCACTCCGGGACAGGGCTCGAGCAGTACTTC	CASTHSGTGLEQYF
TRBD1	TRBV20-1	TRBJ2-3	-	TGCAGTGCTAGTGGCAGGGGGCTTAGCACAGATACGCAGTATTTT	CSASGRGLSTDTQYF
TRBD2	TRBV20-1	TRBJ2-1	-	TGCAGTGCTAGTGGAACTAGCGGGCGCTACAATGAGCAGTTCTTC	CSASGTSGRYNEQFF
TRBD2	TRBV3-1/TRBV3-2	TRBJ2-5	-	TGTGCCAGCAGCCAACTGACTACCGGGACTACGTACTTC	CASSQLTTGTTYF
-	TRBV28	TRBJ1-4	-	TGTGCCAGCAGTCTAGGGGGAGCAACTAATGAAAAACTGTTTTTT	CASSLGGATNEKLFF
-	TRBV2	TRBJ2-4	-	TGTGCCAGCAGCGCTTCGACACTAGGGAAAAACATTCAGTACTTC	CASSASTLGKNIQYF
TRBD2	TRBV5-1	TRBJ2-3	-	TGCGCCAGCAGGCGGGAGGGCACAGATACGCAGTATTTT	CASRREGTDTQYF
TRBD1	TRBV10-3	TRBJ1-5	-	TGTGCCATCAGTGAGTCACGAGGGGGACAGGGTAGCAATCAGCCCCAGCATTTT	CAISESRGGQGSNQPQHF
-	TRBV20-1	TRBJ1-1	-	TGCAGTGCTAGTCTGGCCACTGAAGCTTTCTTT	CSASLATEAFF
-	TRBV4-3	TRBJ2-1	-	TGCGCCAGCAGCCAAGATTTCGGTGAGCAGTTCTTC	CASSQDFGEQFF
-	TRBV19	TRBJ1-5	-	TGTGCCAGTAGGTTCCCAGGAGGGGATCAGCCCCAGCATTTT	CASRFPGGDQPQHF
-	TRBV10-3	TRBJ2-5	few	TGTGCCATCGGGGGCGGACCTCAAGAGACCCAGTACTTC	CAIGGGPQETQYF
TRBD2	TRBV11-3	TRBJ2-2	-	TGTGCCAGCAGCCCCTCAATGACTAGCGGTCTGGGCGGGGAGCTGTTTTTT	CASSPSMTSGLGGELFF
-	TRBV6-5	TRBJ1-5	-	TGTGCCAGCATCCCGGGGTCGGGCCAGCCCCAGCATTTT	CASIPGSGQPQHF
-	TRBV7-2	TRBJ1-2	-	TGTGCCAGCAGCCTCAGACATAACTTTGACTATGGCTACACCTTC	CASSLRHNFDYGYTF
TRBD1	TRBV6-6	TRBJ1-6	-	TGTGCCAGCAGTTCCTGGACAGGGACTCGATCACCCCTCCACTTT	CASSSWTGTRSPLHF
-	TRBV2	TRBJ1-3	-	TGTGCCAGCAGGGGTTGGGGACACCTTGGAAACACCATATATTTT	CASRGWGHLGNTIYF